The 14 T cell receptor beta chains below all came from one sample that was sequenced in a study of blood T cell repertoires in COVID-19. Generated by immunoSEQ multiplex PCR, the TCRdb table keeps only in-frame clones and is missing some. The repertoire holds approximately 240,000 clones, with 85% as singletons. Material for sequencing was peripheral blood. All receptors come from a woman aged 60-75 years with active or convalescent COVID-19.

The chain has TRBV2 and TRBJ1-2; 7 positions agree with TRBD1. The CDR3 contains 12 residues. CDR1 SNHLY and CDR2 FYNNEI come from the germline V gene. Trimming cost V 6 bases and J 6 bases; bases outside gene matches: 4. CDR3 loop: CASSGTVDGYTF. As DNA, the CDR3 is TGTGCCAGCAGCGGGACAGTGGATGGCTACACCTTC.

In this sample, this clone turned up once. The J gene is TRBJ2-5, the V gene TRBV11-2; tentative D call: TRBD2 (6 bases). CDR3 length equals 13 residues. V was cut by 1 base and J by 5 bases, with 8 bases left in between. CDR1 and CDR2 from the germline V gene are SGHAT and FQNNGV. The CDR3 is CASSLVREETQYF. The CDR3 nucleotides read TGTGCCAGCAGCTTAGTACGGGAGGAGACCCAGTACTTC.

The chain links TRBV24-1 to TRBJ2-1; D gene ambiguous. This CDR3 contains 16 residues. Germline V gene sequence: CDR1 KGHDR, CDR2 SFDVKD. With 4 bases removed from V and 5 bases from J, the gap between germline ends came to 17 bases. Here the CDR3 DNA reads TGTGCCACCAGTGACCCCGGGTCCCTAAGAAACAATGAGCAGTTCTTC. Amino acids: CATSDPGSLRNNEQFF.

The J gene is TRBJ2-6, the V gene TRBV27; 8 bases match TRBD1. Germline CDR1 MNHEY, CDR2 SMNVEV (reference sequence). The trim removed 5 bases at V and 2 bases at J, leaving 11 bases unmatched. This CDR3 region has 18 residues. The DNA for the CDR3 is TGTGCCAGCAGTCTAAGGACAGGGATTCTAGCTGGGGCCAACGTCCTGACTTTC. The encoded protein is CASSLRTGILAGANVLTF.

This clone was picked up a small number of times. Here the CDR3 DNA reads TGTGCCAGCAGTCCACGGACAGGGGGCGGAAGCAATCAGCCCCAGCATTTT. This sequence encodes CASSPRTGGGSNQPQHF. V and J are TRBV27 and TRBJ1-5, with 11 bases identical to TRBD1. The CDR3 sequence is 17 residues long. Germline CDR1 is MNHEY and CDR2 is SMNVEV (reference sequence). The V gene end was trimmed by 5 bases and the J gene end by 1 base; junction bases not matched to a gene: 7.

V gene TRBV25-1 combines with J gene TRBJ1-6; 7 bases match TRBD1. V trimming: 3 bases; J trimming: 8 bases; junction bases outside the gene matches: 7. The CDR3 is 15 residues long. Germline assignment: CDR1 MGHDK and CDR2 SYGVNS. The CDR3 is CASSETGLEHSPLHF. As DNA, the CDR3 is TGTGCCAGCAGTGAGACAGGGCTTGAGCATTCACCCCTCCACTTT.

V is TRBV2 and J is TRBJ1-6; a possible D gene is TRBD1 (6 bases). The CDR3 has 16 residues. V was pared by 8 bases and J by 5 bases, with 19 bases between. CDR1 is SNHLY and CDR2 is FYNNEI in the germline V gene. This chain's CDR3 is CASRLQGGANNSPLHF. The DNA for the CDR3 is TGTGCCAGCCGATTACAGGGTGGGGCCAATAATTCACCCCTCCACTTT.

V and J are TRBV18 and TRBJ1-1, with 10 bases aligning to TRBD1. Losses at the gene ends were 1 base for V and 2 bases for J; bases not matched to a gene: 7. This CDR3 is 17 amino acids long. CDR1 KGHSH and CDR2 LQKENI come from the germline V gene. CDR3 sequence: CASSPRPGQGTNTEAFF. CDR3 bases: TGTGCCAGCTCACCACGACCGGGACAGGGGACTAACACTGAAGCTTTCTTT.

V usage is TRBV6-5 and J usage is TRBJ1-1; a possible D gene is TRBD1 (6 bases). Trimming cost V 4 bases and J 4 bases, with 13 bases left between them. The germline V gene encodes CDR1 MNHEY and CDR2 SVGAGI. This CDR3 has 14 residues. CDR3 bases: TGTGCCAGCAGTTCCCGTACAGGGACCACTGAAGCTTTCTTT. Its protein product is CASSSRTGTTEAFF.

This CDR3 reads CASSRCGECEQYF. The CDR3 coding sequence is TGTGCCAGCAGTCGGTGCGGGGAGTGCGAGCAGTACTTC. V is TRBV6-5 and J is TRBJ2-7; D is possibly TRBD2 (6 bases). The CDR3 sequence is 13 residues long. The V gene's germline CDR1 is MNHEY and CDR2 SVGAGI. Trimming took 5 bases from V and 6 from J, leaving 14 bases between them.

V and J are TRBV28 and TRBJ1-2, with TRBD1 as a possible D gene (6 bases). The CDR3 has 14 residues. The germline V gene has CDR1 MDHEN and CDR2 SYDVKM. Trimming took 6 bases from V and 4 from J, leaving 15 bases between them. CDR3 sequence reads: CASSNSRGIYGYTF. The CDR3 DNA is TGTGCCAGCAGCAACTCTAGGGGGATCTATGGCTACACCTTC.

The chain combines TRBV19 with TRBJ1-5; a weak D match, TRBD1 (6 bases). The V gene's germline CDR1 is LNHDA and CDR2 SQIVND (reference sequence). Trimming removed 2 bases from V and 8 bases from J, with 22 bases in between. This CDR3 spans 17 amino acids. The CDR3: CASSIIGKSRGWEPQHF. The CDR3 DNA is TGTGCCAGTAGTATAATCGGGAAATCCAGGGGATGGGAGCCCCAGCATTTT.

The chain employs TRBV9 and TRBJ1-1; the match to TRBD1 covers 7 bases. Losses at the gene ends were 0 bases for V and 1 base for J; bases not matched to a gene: 9. Germline-derived CDR1 and CDR2 are SGDLS and YYNGEE. The CDR3 sequence is 17 residues long. The CDR3 loop is CASSVGEGGRGNTEAFF. In DNA form, the CDR3 reads TGTGCCAGCAGCGTAGGGGAAGGGGGCCGGGGGAACACTGAAGCTTTCTTT.

In DNA, the CDR3 is TGTGCCAGCAGTCCTCGGACAGGGGGCGTAGAAAATCAGCCCCAGCATTTT. Protein sequence: CASSPRTGGVENQPQHF. The chain carries TRBV2 and TRBJ1-5, with TRBD1 matching over 11 bases. The CDR3 is made up of 17 amino acids. Germline V CDR1 and CDR2: SNHLY, FYNNEI. The junction had 10 bases not matched to a gene; V was cut back by 5 bases and J by 4 bases.